These T cell receptor beta chains were read from a single sample in a study of blood T cells in healthy people across ages. Each CDR3 protein gets one entry after TCRdb re-called the 5' RACE reads with MiXCR. The sample includes 250,000 to 300,000 distinct CDR3 sequences, 25% to 30% of them seen just once. The sample comprised blood. The receptors were gathered from a woman in her sixties or seventies in good health. The CDR3 runs from the conserved cysteine through the conserved F or W.

V gene,CDR3 length,J gene,CDR3 protein
TRBV7-2,11,TRBJ1-2,CASSAEDGYTF
TRBV9,16,TRBJ2-3,CASSVAFTGFTDTQYF
TRBV5-5,16,TRBJ1-3,CASSPRSPGAGNTIYF
TRBV4-2,16,TRBJ2-1,CASSQNAAGVSNEQFF
TRBV20-1,17,TRBJ2-6,CSARGANLNSGANVLTF
TRBV6-2/TRBV6-3,14,.,CASSYSRVCNEQFF
TRBV3-1,15,TRBJ1-1,CASSQSGARSTEAFF
TRBV7-8,18,TRBJ2-7,CASSPGFVGVGGSYEQYF
TRBV10-3,15,TRBJ1-6,CAISESAGNNSPLHF
TRBV12-3/TRBV12-4,12,TRBJ2-1,CASSSRLGEQFF
TRBV7-9,13,TRBJ2-7,CASNGGDPYEQYF
TRBV9,14,TRBJ2-5,CASSTRGVQETQYF
TRBV7-2,14,TRBJ1-4,CASGRIATNEKLFF
TRBV7-3,16,TRBJ2-1,CASRNQGTSGRSEQFF
TRBV12-3/TRBV12-4,15,TRBJ1-6,CASSSRQGHNSPLHF
TRBV2,13,TRBJ2-1,CATGLAGRNEQFF
TRBV5-1,13,TRBJ2-1,CASSPDGKNEQFF
TRBV29-1,14,TRBJ2-5,CSVASGRAQETQYF
TRBV29-1,11,TRBJ1-2,CSVGQGAGYTF
TRBV25-1,11,TRBJ1-3,CVDTTDNPIYF
TRBV10-2,14,TRBJ2-1,CASSRLAKSNEQFF
TRBV15,16,TRBJ2-1,CATSTRRGGAYNEQFF
TRBV6-6,15,TRBJ2-5,CASSPTSGDQETQYF
TRBV28,15,TRBJ2-7,CASSLKGQGYYEQYF
TRBV6-2/TRBV6-3,16,TRBJ2-1,CASVNPGPGFYNEQFF
TRBV10-3,15,TRBJ1-5,CAISPDRGSSQPQHF
TRBV12-3/TRBV12-4,14,TRBJ2-2,CASSESGGVGELFF
TRBV11-2,15,TRBJ2-3,CASSLDGGSGDTQYF
TRBV7-9,17,TRBJ1-2,CASSPGTGVPKDYGYTF
TRBV28,15,TRBJ2-6,CASSPIRGGANVLTF
TRBV5-1,14,.,CASSQGTGSREQFF
TRBV10-3,13,.,CAIGGGSDYEQYF
TRBV7-9,13,TRBJ2-1,CANSSGLTYEQHF
TRBV4-2,15,TRBJ1-2,CASSHPGQGADGYTF
TRBV27,15,TRBJ1-5,CASSLKYVSNQPQHF
TRBV29-1,14,TRBJ2-3,CSVEGEQAPDTQYF
TRBV7-2,12,TRBJ2-2,CASSAHSGELFF
TRBV20-1,15,TRBJ2-1,CSARGGSYSYNEQFF
TRBV5-1,13,.,CASSRSGRDEQFF
TRBV13,16,TRBJ2-7,CASSPGLAGPFGEQYF
TRBV20-1,12,TRBJ1-4,CSASDLNEKLFF
TRBV20-1,15,TRBJ1-2,CSATGTGGVGYGYTF
TRBV29-1,14,TRBJ2-2,CSVVEREYNGELFF
TRBV12-3/TRBV12-4,15,TRBJ1-5,CASSLVGQADQPQHF